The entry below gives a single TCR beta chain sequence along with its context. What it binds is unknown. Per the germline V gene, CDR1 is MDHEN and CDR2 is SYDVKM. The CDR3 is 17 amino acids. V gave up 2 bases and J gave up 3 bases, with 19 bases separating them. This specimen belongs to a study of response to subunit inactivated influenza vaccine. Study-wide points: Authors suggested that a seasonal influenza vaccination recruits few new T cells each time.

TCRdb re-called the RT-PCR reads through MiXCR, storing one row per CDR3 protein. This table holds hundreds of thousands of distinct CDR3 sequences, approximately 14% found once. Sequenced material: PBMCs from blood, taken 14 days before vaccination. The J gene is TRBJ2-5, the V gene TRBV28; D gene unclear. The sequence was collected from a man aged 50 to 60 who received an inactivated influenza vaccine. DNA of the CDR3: TGTGCCAGCAGTTTACGTGTTAGTCGCGCCAATAAAGAGACCCAGTACTTC. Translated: CASSLRVSRANKETQYF.